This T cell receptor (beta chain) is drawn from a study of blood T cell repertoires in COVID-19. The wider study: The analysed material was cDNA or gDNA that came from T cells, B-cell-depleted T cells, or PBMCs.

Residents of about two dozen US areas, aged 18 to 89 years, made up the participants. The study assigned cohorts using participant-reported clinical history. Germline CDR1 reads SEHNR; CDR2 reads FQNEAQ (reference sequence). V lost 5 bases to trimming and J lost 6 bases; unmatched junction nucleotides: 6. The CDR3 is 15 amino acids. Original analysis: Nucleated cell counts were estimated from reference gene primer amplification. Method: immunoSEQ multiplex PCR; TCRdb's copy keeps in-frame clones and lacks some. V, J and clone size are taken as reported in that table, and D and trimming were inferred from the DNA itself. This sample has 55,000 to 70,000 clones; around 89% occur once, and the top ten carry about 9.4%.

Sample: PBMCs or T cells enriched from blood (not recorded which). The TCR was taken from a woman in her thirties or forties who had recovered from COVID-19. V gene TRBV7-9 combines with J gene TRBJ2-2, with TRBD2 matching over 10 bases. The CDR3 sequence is CASSAPSGGAGELFF. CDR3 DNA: TGTGCCAGCAGCGCCCCGAGCGGGGGGGCCGGGGAGCTGTTTTTT. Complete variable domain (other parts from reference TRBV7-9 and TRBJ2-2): DTGVSQNPRHKITKRGQNVTFRCDPISEHNRLYWYRQTLGQGPEFLTYFQNEAQLEKSRLLSDRFSAERPKGSFSTLEIQRTEQGDSAMYLCASSAPSGGAGELFFGEGSRLTVL.